Shown below are 9 T cell receptor beta chains from a single sample sequenced in a study of cytomegalovirus exposure and HLA in healthy donors (dated by TCRdb to about 2017). Receptor libraries were prepared by the immunoSEQ multiplex PCR assay. For the multiplex PCR, a mixture combining 60 forward primers for TCR Vbeta segments and 13 reverse primers for TCR Jbeta segments was used. TCRdb holds this immuneACCESS table with in-frame rearrangements only. Some clones are missing; in checked studies, unresolved V genes explain under half, and the rest has no known cause. The sample contains approximately 100,000 clones, more than 60% of them found a single time. Of the sample, 3% to 4% is held by the ten largest clones. The sample comprised PBMCs. The receptors shown here come from a man between 25 and 39 years old in good health and CMV-seronegative.

The chain employs TRBV29-1 and TRBJ1-2, with a possible D match to TRBD1 (5 bases). This CDR3 spans 13 amino acids. V was trimmed by 8 bases and J by 8 bases, leaving 21 bases between them. Germline CDR1 SQVTM, CDR2 ANQGSEA. CDR3: CSSQQAPSYGYTF. The DNA for the CDR3 is TGCAGCAGTCAACAGGCTCCCTCCTACGGCTACACCTTC.

V is TRBV13 and J is TRBJ2-7; perhaps TRBD2 as D (5 bases). Trimming cost V 5 bases and J 7 bases, with 12 bases left between them. Looked up from germline, CDR1 is PRHDT and CDR2 is FYEKMQ (reference sequence). The CDR3 sequence is 12 residues long. For the CDR3, the DNA is TGTGCCAGCAGCCCAAATGGCGGGGAGCAGTACTTC. It encodes CASSPNGGEQYF.

This chain uses TRBV21-1 with TRBJ1-1; the table calls TRBD1, which could not be checked here. TRBV21-1 is listed as a pseudogene. The CDR3 runs 17 residues. The CDR3 region is CASSARDRRTMNTEAFF. In DNA, the CDR3 is TGTGCCAGCAGCGCCCGGGACAGGCGGACAATGAACACTGAAGCTTTCTTT.

About this clone: Other DNA sequences in this sample translate to the same CDR3. The V gene is TRBV11-1, the J gene TRBJ1-2; 9 bases agree with TRBD1. Germline CDR1 SGHAT, CDR2 FQDESV (reference sequence). The CDR3 is made up of 14 amino acids. V gave up 5 bases and J gave up 9 bases; unmatched junction bases: 10. CDR3: CASSQKGQGRRYTF. The CDR3 DNA reads TGTGCCAGCAGCCAGAAGGGACAGGGAAGGCGCTACACCTTC.

The chain has TRBV7-3 and TRBJ2-7; weak D call: TRBD1 (5 bases). In germline, CDR1 is SGHTA, CDR2 FQGTGA. Trimming stripped 2 bases from V and 1 base from J, with 12 bases between. There are 15 residues in the CDR3. DNA of the CDR3: TGTGCCAGCAGCTTAGTGACAGAGATATCCTACGAGCAGTACTTC. It encodes CASSLVTEISYEQYF.

The chain carries TRBV19 and TRBJ2-3; 10 bases are shared with TRBD2. V dropped 4 bases and J dropped 5; count of bases not matched to a gene: 9. The V gene's germline CDR1 is LNHDA and CDR2 SQIVND (reference sequence). This CDR3 region has 16 residues. The DNA of the CDR3 is TGTGCCAGTAGTACCCATAGCGGGAGGTTTGTAGATACGCAGTATTTT. Its protein is CASSTHSGRFVDTQYF.

This clone showed up just a few times. The rearrangement links TRBV10-3 to TRBJ1-5; tentative D call: TRBD1 (5 bases). CDR1 is ENHRY and CDR2 is SYGVKD in the germline V gene. CDR3 length: 21 amino acids. Between the trimmed V and J ends, which lost 2 bases and 0 bases, there was a span of 26 bases. The DNA of the CDR3 is TGTGCCATCAGTGAGAAAGGGGAGGGCTCCTCAAAACTGTATAGCAATCAGCCCCAGCATTTT. This codes for CAISEKGEGSSKLYSNQPQHF.

J is TRBJ1-5 and V is TRBV6-1, with D maybe TRBD1 (5 bases). The CDR3 extends over 15 amino acids. The germline CDR1 and CDR2 sequences are MNHNS and SASEGT. V lost 4 bases, J lost 5 bases, and 15 bases lay in between. CDR3 loop: CASSGGQGMYQPQHF. The CDR3 nucleotides read TGTGCCAGCAGTGGTGGACAAGGGATGTATCAGCCCCAGCATTTT.

The chain carries TRBV15 and TRBJ2-5; 14 bases map to TRBD2. J was trimmed by 3 bases and V by 3 bases; bases with no gene match: 15. CDR3 length equals 20 residues. Germline lookup yields CDR1 LNHNV and CDR2 YYDKDF (reference sequence). The DNA of the CDR3 is TGTGCCACCAGCAGCTATCGACAGGGAGGGACTAGCGGGAGAAAAGAGACCCAGTACTTC. This encodes CATSSYRQGGTSGRKETQYF.